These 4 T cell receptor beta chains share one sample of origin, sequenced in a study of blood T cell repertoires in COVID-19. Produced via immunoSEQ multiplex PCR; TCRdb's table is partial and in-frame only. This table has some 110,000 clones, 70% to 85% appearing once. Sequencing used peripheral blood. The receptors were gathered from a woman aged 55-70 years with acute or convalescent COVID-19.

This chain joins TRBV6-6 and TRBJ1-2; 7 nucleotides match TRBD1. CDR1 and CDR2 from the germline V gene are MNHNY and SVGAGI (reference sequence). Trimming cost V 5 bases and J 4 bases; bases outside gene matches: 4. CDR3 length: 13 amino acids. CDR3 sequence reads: CASSLGTVYGYTF. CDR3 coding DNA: TGTGCCAGCAGTCTCGGGACAGTCTATGGCTACACCTTC.

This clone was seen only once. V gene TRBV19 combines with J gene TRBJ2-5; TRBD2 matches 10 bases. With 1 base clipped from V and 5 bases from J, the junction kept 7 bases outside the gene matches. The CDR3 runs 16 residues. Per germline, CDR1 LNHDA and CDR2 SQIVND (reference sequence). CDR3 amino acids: CASSIGTSGDGETQYF. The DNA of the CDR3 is TGTGCCAGTAGTATAGGTACTAGCGGGGATGGGGAGACCCAGTACTTC.

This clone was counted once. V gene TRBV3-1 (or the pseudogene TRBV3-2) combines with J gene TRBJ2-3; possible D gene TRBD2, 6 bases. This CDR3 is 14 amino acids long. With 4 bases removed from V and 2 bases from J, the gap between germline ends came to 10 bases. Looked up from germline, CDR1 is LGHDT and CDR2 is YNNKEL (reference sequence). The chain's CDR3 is CASSPRGLTDTQYF. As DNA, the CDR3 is TGTGCCAGCAGCCCGCGGGGCCTCACAGATACGCAGTATTTT.

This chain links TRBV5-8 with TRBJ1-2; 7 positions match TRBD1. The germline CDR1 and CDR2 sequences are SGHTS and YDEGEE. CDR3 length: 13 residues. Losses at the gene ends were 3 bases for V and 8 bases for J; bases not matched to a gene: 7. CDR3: CASSYRQGIGYTF. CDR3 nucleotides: TGTGCCAGCAGCTACCGACAGGGTATCGGCTACACCTTC. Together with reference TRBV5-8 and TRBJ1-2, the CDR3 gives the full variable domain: EAGVTQSPTHLIKTRGQQATLRCSPISGHTSVYWYQQALGLGLQFLLWYDEGEERNRGNFPPRFSGRQFPNYSSELNVNALELEDSALYLCASSYRQGIGYTFGSGTRLTVV.